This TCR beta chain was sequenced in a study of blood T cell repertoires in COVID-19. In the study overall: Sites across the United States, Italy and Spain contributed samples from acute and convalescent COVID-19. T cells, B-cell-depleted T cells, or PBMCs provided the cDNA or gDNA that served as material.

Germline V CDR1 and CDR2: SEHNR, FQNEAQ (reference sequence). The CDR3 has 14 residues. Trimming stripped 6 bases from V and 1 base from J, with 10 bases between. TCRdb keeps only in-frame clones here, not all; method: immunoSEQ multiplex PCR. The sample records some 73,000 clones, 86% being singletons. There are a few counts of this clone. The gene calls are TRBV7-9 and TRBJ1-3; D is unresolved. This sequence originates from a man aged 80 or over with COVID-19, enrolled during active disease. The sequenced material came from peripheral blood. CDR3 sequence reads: CASRGGSSGNTIYF. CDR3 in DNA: TGTGCCAGCAGGGGAGGGTCGTCTGGAAACACCATATATTTT. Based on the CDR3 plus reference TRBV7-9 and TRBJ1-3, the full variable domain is DTGVSQNPRHKITKRGQNVTFRCDPISEHNRLYWYRQTLGQGPEFLTYFQNEAQLEKSRLLSDRFSAERPKGSFSTLEIQRTEQGDSAMYLCASRGGSSGNTIYFGEGSWLTVV.